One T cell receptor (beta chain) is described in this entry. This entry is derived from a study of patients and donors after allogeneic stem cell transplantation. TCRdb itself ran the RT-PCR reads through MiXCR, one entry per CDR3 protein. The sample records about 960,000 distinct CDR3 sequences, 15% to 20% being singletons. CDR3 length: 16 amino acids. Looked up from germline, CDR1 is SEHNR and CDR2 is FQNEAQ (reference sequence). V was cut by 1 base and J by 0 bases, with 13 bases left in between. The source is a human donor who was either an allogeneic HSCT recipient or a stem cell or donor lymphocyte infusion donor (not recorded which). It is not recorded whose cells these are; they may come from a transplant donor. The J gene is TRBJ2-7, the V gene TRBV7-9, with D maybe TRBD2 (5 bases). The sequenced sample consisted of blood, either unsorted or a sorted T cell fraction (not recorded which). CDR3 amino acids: CASSLVGSGNSYEQYF. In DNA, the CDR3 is TGTGCCAGCAGCTTAGTCGGGTCGGGAAACTCCTACGAGCAGTACTTC.